This TCR beta chain was documented in a study of CD8 T cells in Susac syndrome. Healthy donors formed controls matched for age and sex. Isolation of CD8+ and CD4+ T cells was performed negatively, whereas enrichment of TEMRA cells was done by FACS. This CDR3 contains 13 residues. V shed 7 bases and J shed 4 bases, with 11 bases lying between them. A quantity of roughly 0.5 to 1 ug RNA underwent reverse transcription using random hexamers. immunoSEQ multiplex PCR amplified TCR beta CDR3 across 54 Vbeta, 13 Jbeta. TCRdb ran MiXCR on the immunoSEQ multiplex PCR reads and lists one entry per CDR3 protein. Among about 100,000 distinct CDR3 sequences, about 93% were seen once, and the ten largest hold 0.3% to 0.4%.

The sample was CD8+ T cells from PBMCs. The clonotype was recovered from a human donor in good health. The rearrangement uses TRBV12-3 or TRBV12-4 and TRBJ2-1; D may be TRBD1 or TRBD2 (6 bases each). The CDR3 bases are TGTGCCAGCACCCTAGGGGGGTACAATGAGCAGTTCTTC. Translation gives CASTLGGYNEQFF.